Listed here are 5 T cell receptor beta chains from one sample, sequenced in a study of regulatory T cells in long-lasting Graves disease. Regarding time point: persistent/refractory GD, antithyroid drugs over 5 years with positive TRAb. Extracted RNA from PBMCs served as the source of the TCR library. Arm-PCR of CDR3 regions and iRepertoire HTBI primers were used to build TCR beta libraries. MiXCR was run by TCRdb on the multiplex PCR reads, yielding one entry per CDR3 protein. In the table there are about 340,000 distinct CDR3 sequences, around 19% of which are singletons. The starting material was peripheral blood mononuclear cells (PBMCs), obtained when the disease was refractory, from a patient treated with antithyroid drugs. These TCRs come from a female donor with Graves disease.

The CDR3: CASSQDLGGNSPLHF. The CDR3 bases are TGCGCCAGCAGCCAAGATTTAGGGGGTAATTCACCCCTCCACTTT. The genes are TRBV4-3 and TRBJ1-6; maybe TRBD1 (6 bases). The CDR3 runs to 15 residues. CDR1 is LGHNA, CDR2 YSLEER, per germline. Trimming stripped 0 bases from V and 6 bases from J, with 9 bases between.

In its sample, this clonotype was seen many times. This chain links TRBV12-3 or TRBV12-4 with TRBJ1-1; 11 bases agree with TRBD1. V shed 6 bases, J shed 0 bases, and the junction held 6 bases outside the gene matches. There are 16 residues in the CDR3. The CDR3 sequence: CASSPGTGGMNTEAFF. In nucleotides, the CDR3 is TGTGCCAGCAGCCCCGGGACAGGGGGAATGAACACTGAAGCTTTCTTT.

As for this clonotype: A much larger clone sits a single nucleotide away, making a read error possible. V gene TRBV15 combines with J gene TRBJ1-5; D unclear. The CDR3 covers 16 residues. CDR1 and CDR2 from the germline V gene are LNHNV and YYDKDF (reference sequence). Trimming removed 0 bases from V and 2 bases from J, with 11 bases in between. The CDR3 region has the DNA TGTGCCACCAGCAGAGATTGGGCATCTCGCAATCAGCCCCAGCATTTT. Translating gives CATSRDWASRNQPQHF.

This clonotype showed up many times. The chain links TRBV7-2 to TRBJ1-1; D remains ambiguous. This CDR3 spans 11 amino acids. With 4 bases removed from V and 9 bases from J, the gap between germline ends came to 9 bases. CDR1 and CDR2 (germline): SGHTA, FQGNSA. The DNA for the CDR3 is TGTGCCAGCAGCTCTCTTGTTAAAGCTTTCTTT. Encoded protein: CASSSLVKAFF.

J is TRBJ1-6 and V is TRBV20-1; 8 bases fit TRBD1. The CDR3 is made up of 15 amino acids. Germline CDR1 reads DFQATT; CDR2 reads SNEGSKA (reference sequence). CDR3 in amino acids: CSGKTDRGYNSPLHF. The CDR3 bases are TGCAGCGGGAAGACAGACAGGGGCTATAATTCACCCCTCCACTTT.